One sample yielded the 4 T cell receptor beta chains listed below, sequenced in a study of OX40 agonist ivuxolimab in advanced cancers. The receptor library was made with the immunoSEQ multiplex PCR assay. What TCRdb holds here is the immuneACCESS table cut down to in-frame rearrangements. Part of the clones is not present; checked against another copy, under half of the missing clones reflect an unresolved V gene, and the others are unexplained. The sample table shows about 110,000 clones, and around nine tenths are seen once. The ten largest clonotypes hold approximately 0.52% of the sample. The sequenced sample was CD4+ or CD8+ T cells sorted from blood, obtained in a trial of the OX40 agonist ivuxolimab. These receptor sequences come from an adult with an advanced solid tumor such as melanoma, head and neck, liver or kidney cancer.

This sequence joins TRBV5-1 and TRBJ2-5; D perhaps matches TRBD2 (6 bases). Germline V lookup: CDR1 SGHRS, CDR2 YFSETQ. The CDR3 runs to 13 residues. Between the trimmed V and J ends, which lost 5 bases and 2 bases, there was a span of 10 bases. CDR3 amino acids: CASSWDSQETQYF. CDR3 DNA: TGCGCCAGCAGTTGGGACTCTCAAGAGACCCAGTACTTC.

This chain uses TRBV21-1 with TRBJ1-5; the D segment call TRBD1 is taken from the table without a DNA check. TRBV21-1 is a known pseudogene. The CDR3 runs 18 residues. CDR3: CASSSGTVLRLGNQPQHF. In DNA, the CDR3 is TGTGCCAGCAGCAGTGGGACAGTGCTCCGTTTGGGCAATCAGCCCCAGCATTTT.

Written as DNA, the CDR3 is TGCGCCAGCAGCCAAGATAAGCCTGGGGGGTATGGCTACACCTTC. Translation gives CASSQDKPGGYGYTF. The gene calls are TRBV4-3 and TRBJ1-2; TRBD1 is a possible D gene (5 bases). The V end was cut by 0 bases, the J end by 5 bases, with 13 bases between. The CDR3 runs 15 residues. Germline CDR1 LGHNA, CDR2 YSLEER.

The chain is built from TRBV6-5 and TRBJ2-7; no clear D. The V gene lost 5 bases and the J gene lost 4 bases, with 9 bases spanning the gap. CDR1 is MNHEY and CDR2 is SVGAGI in the germline V gene. The CDR3 extends over 12 amino acids. The CDR3 sequence: CASSTTQYEQYF. In DNA form, the CDR3 reads TGTGCCAGCAGTACGACACAGTACGAGCAGTACTTC.